The text below deals with one TCR beta chain. Its antigen is unknown. PCR involved 60 Vbeta and 13 Jbeta primers. Profiling relied on immunoSEQ multiplex PCR, and the TCRdb table lists in-frame clones only, not all of them. The sample spans approximately 150,000 clones; the ten largest clones claim about 2.2%. This sample stems from a study of cytomegalovirus exposure and HLA in healthy donors. Study summary: As released early, the data held 65 million to 90 million unique TCRs from HLA-typed donors. Genetic ancestry analysis placed approximately 80% of the roughly 400 donors that were genotyped in the Caucasian-associated cluster.

The CDR3 is made up of 15 amino acids. The germline CDR1 and CDR2 sequences are KGHSY and FQNENV. Trimming pared 0 bases from V and 7 bases from J, leaving 16 bases between. Study-level findings and limits: Indistinguishable V segments such as TRBV6-2 and TRBV6-3 were excluded. For presence/absence analyses, sequencing depth was assumed to be roughly uniform across donors.

Source material: PBMCs. The receptor comes from a woman aged 18-29 years in good health and CMV-seronegative. V gene TRBV16 combines with J gene TRBJ2-7; possibly TRBD1 for D (6 bases). CDR3 in amino acids: CASSQSSQGSREQYV. For the CDR3, the DNA is TGTGCCAGCAGCCAATCGTCACAGGGATCGAGGGAGCAGTACGTC.